The sequence of this T cell receptor (beta chain) was determined in a study of CD8+ T cells in alopecia areata. Study at large: Scoring of severity for treated patients was based on percentage of affected scalp area.

As for treatment: oral pan-JAK inhibitor, 5-10 mg twice daily. The sequencing template was cDNA reverse transcribed from extracted RNA. This table comes from immunoSEQ multiplex PCR, and its TCRdb copy is limited to in-frame clones, with some not included. The sample consists of about 140,000 clones, approximately 85% of them appearing once. This clone was recorded once. Material: CD8+ T cells sorted from blood, obtained at week 4, from a patient treated with tofacitinib. The receptor's source is a human donor with alopecia areata.

CDR3 nucleotides: TGTGCCTGGAGGGGCAGGGAAATCTCCTACGAGCAGTACTTC. Amino acids: CAWRGREISYEQYF. The chain links TRBV30 to TRBJ2-7, with D tentatively TRBD1 (5 bases). CDR3 length: 14 amino acids. The germline CDR1 and CDR2 sequences are GTSNPN and SVGIG (reference sequence). The V end was cut by 3 bases, the J end by 0 bases, with 12 bases between.